These 15 T cell receptor beta chains share one sample of origin, sequenced in a study of TIL therapy for anti-PD-1-resistant metastatic lung cancer. The immunoSEQ assay was v3. Libraries were prepared by immunoSEQ multiplex PCR; TCRdb keeps only in-frame clonotypes and omits some of them. Among 45,000 to 75,000 clones listed, around 86% were seen once. Time point here: pre-treatment sample, taken before nivolumab and TIL therapy. The sample here was blood, taken at baseline. The origin of the receptors is a person between 25 and 80 years old with non-small cell lung cancer.

CDR3 bases: TGTGCCAGCTCACCAGGGGCTAACTATGGCTACACCTTC. It is translated as CASSPGANYGYTF. This chain uses TRBV18 with TRBJ1-2, with D unresolved. Germline loops: CDR1 KGHSH, CDR2 LQKENI. This CDR3 has 13 residues. Trimming shortened V by 2 bases and J by 0 bases, and 4 bases separated the two germline ends.

The gene calls are TRBV6-5 and TRBJ1-2; D may be TRBD1 (5 bases). Germline assignment: CDR1 MNHEY and CDR2 SVGAGI. The CDR3 is made up of 16 amino acids. V lost 0 bases and J lost 7, with 18 bases in between. CDR3 DNA sequence: TGTGCCAGCAGTTACTCGAGTATGGCGGGGGAAGGTGGCTACACCTTC. Translating it yields CASSYSSMAGEGGYTF.

The J gene is TRBJ2-1, the V gene TRBV7-3, with D unclear. The CDR3 is made up of 15 amino acids. CDR1 and CDR2 (germline): SGHTA, FQGTGA. The V end lost 3 bases, the J end lost 0 bases, and 9 bases lay between the germline ends. For the CDR3, the DNA is TGTGCCAGCAGCTTTCAGAGGAGCTCCTACAATGAGCAGTTCTTC. It yields the protein CASSFQRSSYNEQFF.

This sequence joins TRBV5-6 and TRBJ1-1, with unresolved D. The CDR3 runs to 15 residues. Germline-derived CDR1 and CDR2 are SGHDT and YYEEEE. The V end was cut by 4 bases, the J end by 1 base, with 14 bases between. The CDR3 coding sequence is TGTGCCAGCAGCCCTGTTAGCAGCCCGAACACTGAAGCTTTCTTT. It yields the protein CASSPVSSPNTEAFF.

The V gene is TRBV5-5, the J gene TRBJ1-2, with D possibly matching TRBD1 (5 bases). The length of the CDR3 is 16 residues. V was clipped by 0 bases and J by 0 bases, with 12 bases between them. Germline CDR1 reads SGHKS; CDR2 reads YYEKEE (reference sequence). CDR3 DNA: TGTGCCAGCAGCTTGGCGGCAGGGACGTCTAACTATGGCTACACCTTC. This codes for CASSLAAGTSNYGYTF.

The gene calls are TRBV3-1 (or the pseudogene TRBV3-2) and TRBJ2-1; 10 nucleotides align to TRBD2. CDR1 and CDR2 from the germline V gene are LGHDT and YNNKEL (reference sequence). Trimming took 2 bases from V and 7 from J; bases not matched to a gene: 11. The CDR3 has 17 amino acids. The chain's CDR3 is CASSQRDLAGEGNEQFF. As DNA, the CDR3 is TGTGCCAGCAGCCAACGTGACCTAGCGGGAGAGGGGAATGAGCAGTTCTTC.

V usage is TRBV7-9 and J usage is TRBJ2-1, with 8 nucleotides matching TRBD2. Germline V gene data show CDR1 as SEHNR and CDR2 as FQNEAQ (reference sequence). The V gene end was trimmed by 4 bases and the J gene end by 3 bases; junction bases not matched to a gene: 14. The CDR3 spans 18 residues. In DNA form, the CDR3 reads TGTGCCAGCAGCTCCTCAAATCCACTAGCGGAGCTCTACAATGAGCAGTTCTTC. It specifies CASSSSNPLAELYNEQFF. Combining the CDR3 with reference TRBV7-9 and TRBJ2-1 gives the whole variable domain DTGVSQNPRHKITKRGQNVTFRCDPISEHNRLYWYRQTLGQGPEFLTYFQNEAQLEKSRLLSDRFSAERPKGSFSTLEIQRTEQGDSAMYLCASSSSNPLAELYNEQFFGPGTRLTVL.

V gene TRBV11-3 combines with J gene TRBJ2-1, with D maybe TRBD2 (6 bases). The germline V and J ends were trimmed by 1 base and 4 bases, with 11 bases remaining between them. CDR3 size: 15 residues. Per the germline V gene, CDR1 is SGHNT and CDR2 is YENEEA. CDR3 sequence (DNA): TGTGCCAGCAGCTTAGGCGCTAGCGCGTACAATGAGCAGTTCTTC. It yields the protein CASSLGASAYNEQFF.

The gene calls are TRBV19 and TRBJ2-3; TRBD1 matches at 8 bases. Trimming cost V 7 bases and J 2 bases; bases outside gene matches: 8. Germline CDR1 is LNHDA and CDR2 is SQIVND (reference sequence). The CDR3 is made up of 15 amino acids. This CDR3 reads CASKRTGRDTDTQYF. CDR3 coding DNA: TGTGCCAGTAAAAGGACAGGGCGAGACACAGATACGCAGTATTTT.

This clone was detected only once. The genes are TRBV5-1 and TRBJ2-7, with D perhaps TRBD1 (5 bases). Germline V CDR1 and CDR2: SGHRS, YFSETQ. The V end was cut by 1 base, the J end by 0 bases, with 11 bases between. The CDR3 totals 15 residues. The CDR3, as DNA: TGCGCCAGCAGCTTGATACAGGAGAGCTCCTACGAGCAGTACTTC. It translates to CASSLIQESSYEQYF.

The rearrangement uses TRBV5-5 and TRBJ2-7; 7 bases are a match to TRBD1. Germline V gives CDR1 SGHKS, CDR2 YYEKEE (reference sequence). The V segment lost 3 bases and the J segment 5 bases; nucleotides outside the gene matches: 2. The CDR3 totals 12 residues. CDR3 nucleotides: TGTGCCAGCAGCTATGGGACAGACGAGCAGTACTTC. Translating gives CASSYGTDEQYF.

This chain links TRBV5-6 with TRBJ2-7; 9 nucleotides agree with TRBD1. The CDR3 runs 14 residues. The V gene's germline CDR1 is SGHDT and CDR2 YYEEEE. The trim removed 0 bases at V and 2 bases at J, leaving 0 bases unmatched. The CDR3 sequence: CASSLGTGAYEQYF. CDR3 DNA: TGTGCCAGCAGCTTGGGGACAGGGGCCTACGAGCAGTACTTC.

The V gene is TRBV19, the J gene TRBJ2-1; 7 bases fit TRBD1. The ends lost 9 bases at V and 5 bases at J; junction bases unmatched: 7. The CDR3 is 13 residues long. CDR1 is LNHDA and CDR2 is SQIVND in the germline V gene (reference sequence). The CDR3 reads CASHITGDNEQFF. The CDR3, as DNA: TGTGCCAGCCATATTACAGGGGACAATGAGCAGTTCTTC.

The V call is TRBV18, the J call TRBJ1-1; a possible D gene is TRBD1 (5 bases). The ends were cut back, 6 bases at V and 8 bases at J, with 22 bases in the middle. Germline V gives CDR1 KGHSH, CDR2 LQKENI. The CDR3 is 15 residues long. DNA of the CDR3: TGTGCCAGCTCCCCCCGAACGGGGCGCTCCCCCGAAGCTTTCTTT. It codes for CASSPRTGRSPEAFF.

This clone has just one count. The chain joins TRBV30 to TRBJ2-7; no clear D. Trimming removed 3 bases from V and 3 bases from J, with 3 bases in between. CDR1 is GTSNPN, CDR2 SVGIG, per germline (reference sequence). The CDR3 runs 10 residues. Written as DNA, the CDR3 is TGTGCCTGGAGCCGCTACGAGCAGTACTTC. Encoded protein: CAWSRYEQYF.